This T cell receptor beta chain was captured by sequencing in a study of blood T cell repertoires in COVID-19. Overall study: Both acute and convalescent COVID-19 samples were obtained from the United States, Italy and Spain. Sample material is recorded as cDNA or gDNA derived from T cells, B-cell-depleted T cells, or PBMCs.

Per the authors' pipeline: Researchers report that nucleated cell counts were estimated from reference gene primer amplification. Profiling relied on immunoSEQ multiplex PCR, and the TCRdb table lists in-frame clones only, not all of them. Clone size and the V and J calls come from that table; the DNA yielded D and trimming. The repertoire consists of roughly 330,000 clones, with around 90% occurring once and the leading ten covering 6.4%. The V end was cut by 5 bases, the J end by 1 base, with 9 bases between. The CDR3 is 13 residues long. Germline V gene sequence: CDR1 SGHNT, CDR2 YYREEE (reference sequence).

The chain carries TRBV5-4 and TRBJ1-1; D remains unclear. Material for sequencing was peripheral blood. The TCR comes from a man between 18 and 29 years old who had recovered from COVID-19. The CDR3 coding sequence is TGTGCCAGCAGACCCCAGGAGAACACTGAAGCTTTCTTT. It is translated as CASRPQENTEAFF. The full variable domain, rest sourced from reference TRBV5-4 and TRBJ1-1, is ETGVTQSPTHLIKTRGQQVTLRCSSQSGHNTVSWYQQALGQGPQFIFQYYREEENGRGNFPPRFSGLQFPNYSSELNVNALELDDSALYLCASRPQENTEAFFGQGTRLTVV.